This TCR beta chain was identified in a study of blood T cell repertoires in COVID-19. In the study overall: T cells, B-cell-depleted T cells, or PBMCs provided the cDNA or gDNA that served as material.

Trimming removed 2 bases from V and 7 bases from J, with 20 bases in between. Germline V gene data show CDR1 as WSHSY and CDR2 as SAAADI. CDR3 length equals 16 residues. Under the authors' procedure: Estimation of nucleated cell counts relied on the amplification of reference gene primers. Profiling relied on immunoSEQ multiplex PCR, and the TCRdb table lists in-frame clones only, not all of them. V, J and clone size are those of that table, while D and trimming were read from the DNA. The sample records 300,000 or so clones, 85% to 90% being singletons. This TCR came from a woman between 40 and 55 years old with acute or convalescent COVID-19. The specimen was peripheral blood. The V gene is TRBV10-2, the J gene TRBJ1-2, with D maybe TRBD1 (6 bases). The CDR3 reads CASSEDIRGDSFGYTF. CDR3 in DNA: TGCGCCAGCAGTGAGGACATCAGGGGAGACTCTTTTGGCTACACCTTC.